The 30 T cell receptor beta chains below come from one sample, sequenced in a study of blood T cell repertoires in COVID-19. This table comes from immunoSEQ multiplex PCR, and its TCRdb copy is limited to in-frame clones, with some not included. The repertoire has about 270,000 clones, approximately 88% of them found once; the top ten carry around 1.2%. The sequenced material came from PBMCs or T cells enriched from blood (not recorded which). The receptors derive from a middle-aged woman with acute COVID-19.

This chain connects TRBV12-3 or TRBV12-4 to TRBJ1-1; D may be TRBD1 (5 bases). The CDR3 length is 13 residues. V was pared by 3 bases and J by 4 bases, with 9 bases between. The CDR3 reads CASSLDGGTEAFF. The CDR3 DNA reads as TGTGCCAGCAGTTTGGACGGGGGCACTGAAGCTTTCTTT.

The chain combines TRBV10-3 with TRBJ2-5; 7 bases map to TRBD1. Germline V lookup: CDR1 ENHRY, CDR2 SYGVKD. The junction had 8 bases not matched to a gene; V was cut back by 10 bases and J by 3 bases. The CDR3 loop spans 13 amino acids. The CDR3 loop is CASRDRAEETQYF. CDR3 nucleotide sequence: TGTGCCAGCCGTGACAGGGCCGAAGAGACCCAGTACTTC.

The gene calls are TRBV13 and TRBJ2-1; 7 bases map to TRBD1. CDR1 is PRHDT and CDR2 is FYEKMQ in the germline V gene (reference sequence). V trimming: 5 bases; J trimming: 8 bases; junction bases outside the gene matches: 6. The CDR3 has 13 residues. In DNA, the CDR3 is TGTGCCAGCAGCCGCGACAGGGACCATGAGCAGTTCTTC. Protein: CASSRDRDHEQFF.

V usage is TRBV28 and J usage is TRBJ1-4; 9 positions agree with TRBD1. V lost 5 bases, J lost 9 bases, and 7 bases stayed unmatched. There are 14 residues in the CDR3. The germline gives CDR1 MDHEN, CDR2 SYDVKM. DNA for the CDR3: TGTGCCAGCAGTCCGGACAGGGGTTTTCAAAAACTGTTTTTT. Translated, it gives CASSPDRGFQKLFF.

The chain joins TRBV18 to TRBJ2-4; a possible D gene is TRBD2 (6 bases). The V and J ends lost 3 bases and 2 bases respectively, with 8 bases between them. CDR3 length equals 14 residues. CDR1 is KGHSH, CDR2 LQKENI, per germline. The CDR3, as DNA: TGTGCCAGCTCACCCGGGAGTCCCAAAAACATTCAGTACTTC. This encodes CASSPGSPKNIQYF.

The V call is TRBV28, the J call TRBJ1-2, with 7 bases fitting TRBD1. Per germline, CDR1 MDHEN and CDR2 SYDVKM. The CDR3 is 15 amino acids. V shed 7 bases, J shed 3 bases, and the junction held 11 bases outside the gene matches. Written as DNA, the CDR3 is TGTGCCAGCACCTCTCAGGGACAGAGCTACTATGGCTACACCTTC. This codes for CASTSQGQSYYGYTF.

This clone is a singleton in its sample. The V and J genes are TRBV11-3 and TRBJ2-5; D remains unclear. Trimming took 3 bases from V and 5 from J, leaving 7 bases between them. The CDR3 sequence is 12 residues long. Germline V gene lookup returns CDR1 SGHNT and CDR2 YENEEA. CDR3 bases: TGTGCCAGCAGCTTCTTGTTCGAGACCCAGTACTTC. Translation: CASSFLFETQYF.

This clone was recorded a few times. Here the CDR3 reads CASRSGQGARETQYF. CDR3 DNA: TGCGCCAGCAGATCGGGACAGGGGGCTAGAGAGACCCAGTACTTC. This chain connects TRBV5-1 to TRBJ2-5; 12 positions match TRBD1. The CDR3 consists of 15 residues. Germline V gene data show CDR1 as SGHRS and CDR2 as YFSETQ. V was clipped by 5 bases and J by 4 bases; unmatched bases: 6.

The chain combines TRBV10-2 with TRBJ2-2; TRBD2 is a possible D gene (5 bases). Looked up from germline, CDR1 is WSHSY and CDR2 is SAAADI. The ends were cut back, 7 bases at V and 2 bases at J, with 11 bases in the middle. The CDR3 totals 14 residues. The CDR3: CASTRGVNTGELFF. CDR3 DNA: TGCGCCAGCACCCGGGGAGTAAACACCGGGGAGCTGTTTTTT.

This chain uses TRBV7-3 with TRBJ2-2, with D perhaps TRBD2 (5 bases). CDR1 and CDR2 (germline): SGHTA, FQGTGA. The CDR3 length is 15 residues. The V end was cut by 4 bases, the J end by 6 bases, with 15 bases between. CDR3 DNA: TGTGCCAGCAGCTCCAAGACTGGAGGTCCCGGGGAGCTGTTTTTT. Translating it yields CASSSKTGGPGELFF.

In the case of this clone: An end of the junction differs from the germline gene, which may be a read error. The chain combines TRBV10-3 with TRBJ2-3; TRBD2 aligns across 14 bases. The CDR3 covers 16 residues. CDR1 ENHRY and CDR2 SYGVKD come from the germline V gene. CDR3 region: CTISDSGTSGRDTQYF. The CDR3 nucleotides read TGTACCATCAGTGATTCCGGGACTAGCGGGAGAGATACGCAGTATTTT.

This rearrangement joins TRBV6-5 to TRBJ2-7; 9 bases are shared with TRBD2. The CDR3 totals 15 residues. CDR1 is MNHEY, CDR2 SVGAGI, per germline. J gave up 6 bases and V 2 bases, and 8 bases lay outside the gene matches. CDR3 sequence: CASSYSAGGPGEQYF. DNA for the CDR3: TGTGCCAGCAGTTACAGCGCGGGAGGGCCTGGCGAGCAGTACTTC.

J is TRBJ1-2 and V is TRBV27; D unresolved. V lost 5 bases and J lost 1, with 8 bases in between. The CDR3 consists of 13 residues. The germline gives CDR1 MNHEY, CDR2 SMNVEV (reference sequence). DNA for the CDR3: TGTGCCAGCAGTCCCACCGGTAACTATGGCTACACCTTC. This codes for CASSPTGNYGYTF.

This chain connects TRBV6-5 to TRBJ2-6; TRBD1 aligns across 8 bases. Germline values: CDR1 MNHEY, CDR2 SVGAGI. The CDR3 has 15 residues. With V trimmed by 7 bases and J by 1 base, 3 bases remained unmatched. In DNA, the CDR3 is TGTGCCAGCAAACGACAGGGGTCTGGGGCCAACGTCCTGACTTTC. Protein sequence: CASKRQGSGANVLTF.

The rearrangement links TRBV12-3 or TRBV12-4 to TRBJ2-7; 7 nucleotides match TRBD2. Germline trimming cut 6 bases from V and 6 bases from J; bases unmatched to any gene: 5. This CDR3 contains 12 residues. The CDR3 loop reads CASSTTSREQYF. CDR3 DNA: TGTGCCAGCAGCACGACTAGCCGCGAGCAGTACTTC.

This rearrangement joins TRBV11-2 to TRBJ2-1, with D perhaps matching TRBD1 (6 bases). V shed 0 bases and J shed 12 bases, with 18 bases lying between them. The CDR3 spans 15 residues. Germline-derived CDR1 and CDR2 are SGHAT and FQNNGV. The CDR3 nucleotides are TGTGCCAGCAGCTTAGACTACTCGGGGTCACAGGGGCAGTTCTTC. Translation: CASSLDYSGSQGQFF.

The gene calls are TRBV10-3 and TRBJ1-1, with D unresolved. CDR1 ENHRY and CDR2 SYGVKD come from the germline V gene. The CDR3 covers 16 residues. Trimming removed 3 bases from V and 3 bases from J, with 17 bases in between. Written as DNA, the CDR3 is TGTGCCATCAGTGACCCGACCCGGTGGGAGGACACTGAAGCTTTCTTT. It is translated as CAISDPTRWEDTEAFF.

CDR3 residues: CASRHPNSEKLFF. The CDR3, as DNA: TGTGCCAGCAGGCACCCTAATTCCGAAAAACTGTTTTTT. V gene TRBV12-3 or TRBV12-4 combines with J gene TRBJ1-4; no reliable D call. The CDR3 length is 13 residues. V lost 6 bases and J lost 8, with 13 bases in between.

The V call is TRBV3-1 (or the pseudogene TRBV3-2), the J call TRBJ1-1; no definite D call. Deletions cut 4 bases from V and 3 bases from J, with 12 bases between. CDR1 LGHDT and CDR2 YNNKEL come from the germline V gene (reference sequence). This CDR3 contains 14 residues. CDR3: CASSLGSLYTEAFF. The CDR3 DNA reads TGTGCCAGCAGCCTGGGCAGCCTCTACACTGAAGCTTTCTTT.

The CDR3 DNA reads TGTGCCAGCAGCCCCGGACAGGGTCCCTACGAGCAGTACTTC. Its translation: CASSPGQGPYEQYF. The rearrangement joins TRBV11-2 to TRBJ2-7; 8 positions match TRBD1. Germline V CDR1 and CDR2: SGHAT, FQNNGV. J was trimmed by 2 bases and V by 5 bases; bases with no gene match: 5. There are 14 residues in the CDR3.

A single count supports this clone. The chain uses TRBV11-2 and TRBJ2-2, with 12 bases fitting TRBD2. This CDR3 is built from 16 residues. Trimming took 6 bases from V and 7 from J; bases not matched to a gene: 9. From germline, CDR1 is SGHAT and CDR2 FQNNGV. CDR3 DNA sequence: TGTGCCAGCAGAAAACTAGCGGGAGGTCGAATCGGGGAGCTGTTTTTT. Amino acid sequence: CASRKLAGGRIGELFF.

V is TRBV20-1 and J is TRBJ2-1; D unresolved. In germline, CDR1 is DFQATT, CDR2 SNEGSKA (reference sequence). CDR3 size: 11 residues. Trimming pared 3 bases from V and 4 bases from J, leaving 4 bases between. The CDR3 sequence: CSASPYNEQFF. As DNA, the CDR3 is TGCAGTGCTAGCCCTTACAATGAGCAGTTCTTC.

The chain joins TRBV27 to TRBJ2-7; 13 nucleotides line up with TRBD2. V dropped 4 bases and J dropped 4; count of bases not matched to a gene: 10. The CDR3 length is 17 residues. CDR1 is MNHEY, CDR2 SMNVEV, per germline (reference sequence). The CDR3 loop is CASSSLLAGGPSYEQYF. CDR3 bases: TGTGCCAGCAGTTCCCTACTAGCGGGAGGGCCCTCATACGAGCAGTACTTC.

This sequence joins TRBV10-3 and TRBJ1-1; D is unclear. From germline, CDR1 is ENHRY and CDR2 SYGVKD. The ends were cut back, 7 bases at V and 5 bases at J, with 11 bases in the middle. This CDR3 is 12 amino acids long. CDR3 sequence (DNA): TGTGCCATCAAAGGGAGAGAGACTGAAGCTTTCTTT. Its protein is CAIKGRETEAFF.

V and J are TRBV11-2 and TRBJ1-5; D gene uncertain. Germline CDR1 and CDR2: SGHAT and FQNNGV. Trimming removed 4 bases at V and 5 bases at J, with 9 bases between. This CDR3 contains 13 residues. CDR3 amino acids: CASSSSRDQPQHF. The CDR3 DNA reads TGTGCCAGCAGCTCCTCCCGAGATCAGCCCCAGCATTTT.

This chain uses TRBV11-2 with TRBJ2-1; 11 bases agree with TRBD2. Trimming removed 8 bases from V and 2 bases from J; junction bases left unmatched: 5. The CDR3 spans 15 residues. Per the germline V gene, CDR1 is SGHAT and CDR2 is FQNNGV. The CDR3 spells CASARLAGPYNEQFF. The CDR3 DNA sequence: TGTGCCAGCGCCCGACTAGCGGGACCCTACAATGAGCAGTTCTTC.

The CDR3 region is CASNPTGTDTQYF. The CDR3 DNA sequence: TGTGCCAGTAATCCCACGGGCACAGATACGCAGTATTTT. The J gene is TRBJ2-3, the V gene TRBV12-3 or TRBV12-4; the D is unclear. This CDR3 region has 13 residues. Trimming pared 9 bases from V and 1 base from J, leaving 11 bases between.

The V gene is TRBV7-8, the J gene TRBJ2-3; 7 bases map to TRBD2. CDR1 and CDR2 from the germline V gene are SGHVS and FQNEAQ. The CDR3 totals 16 residues. V trimming: 5 bases; J trimming: 4 bases; junction bases outside the gene matches: 12. In nucleotides, the CDR3 is TGTGCCAGCAGCCCCGGGACTAACGGTGCCGCAGATACGCAGTATTTT. It yields the protein CASSPGTNGAADTQYF.

The chain links TRBV30 to TRBJ2-3; 16 bases line up with TRBD2. J gave up 6 bases and V 4 bases, and 7 bases lay outside the gene matches. The CDR3 consists of 16 residues. Germline CDR1 reads GTSNPN; CDR2 reads SVGIG (reference sequence). The CDR3 sequence: CAWTMGLAGGADTQYF. CDR3 DNA sequence: TGTGCCTGGACGATGGGACTAGCGGGAGGGGCCGATACGCAGTATTTT.

This chain joins TRBV13 and TRBJ1-4; 9 nucleotides line up with TRBD1. The germline CDR1 and CDR2 sequences are PRHDT and FYEKMQ (reference sequence). Trimming took 4 bases from V and 5 from J; bases not matched to a gene: 5. The CDR3 consists of 15 residues. DNA of the CDR3: TGTGCCAGCAGCTCCACAGGGGGCCCGAATGAAAAACTGTTTTTT. This gives the protein CASSSTGGPNEKLFF.